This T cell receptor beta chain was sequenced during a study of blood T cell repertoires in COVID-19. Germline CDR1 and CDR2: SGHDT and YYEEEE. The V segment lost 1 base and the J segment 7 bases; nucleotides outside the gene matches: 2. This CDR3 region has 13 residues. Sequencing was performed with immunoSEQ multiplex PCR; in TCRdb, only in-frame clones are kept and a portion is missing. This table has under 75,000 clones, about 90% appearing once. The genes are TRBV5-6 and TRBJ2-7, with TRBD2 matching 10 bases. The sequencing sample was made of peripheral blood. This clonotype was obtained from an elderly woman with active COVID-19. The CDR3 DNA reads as TGTGCCAGCAGCTTGACTAGCGGGGATGAGCAGTACTTC. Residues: CASSLTSGDEQYF.